Below, 31 T cell receptor beta chains from the same sample are listed, as sequenced in a study of technical replicates of blood from several donors. Using immunoSEQ multiplex PCR, the repertoire was profiled, and TCRdb retains in-frame clones only, with some absent. The table includes nearly 70,000 clones, 92% detected once. Input material: T cells isolated from PBMCs. Receptors originate from a human donor in good health.

V and J are TRBV19 and TRBJ2-3; 13 bases fit TRBD2. Germline V gene lookup returns CDR1 LNHDA and CDR2 SQIVND (reference sequence). The trim removed 1 base at V and 2 bases at J, leaving 12 bases unmatched. The CDR3 consists of 20 residues. CDR3 loop: CASSIGGGLAGYLNTDTQYF. The CDR3 DNA reads as TGTGCCAGTAGTATAGGGGGGGGACTAGCGGGATACTTGAACACAGATACGCAGTATTTT.

This clone has a handful of counts. This sequence joins TRBV7-3 and TRBJ2-2; 12 nucleotides match TRBD2. CDR3 length equals 15 residues. The germline V gene has CDR1 SGHTA and CDR2 FQGTGA. Germline trimming cut 6 bases from V and 6 bases from J; bases unmatched to any gene: 5. In DNA form, the CDR3 reads TGTGCCAGCAGTGCTAGCGGGAGGGCCTCCGGGGAGCTGTTTTTT. Protein: CASSASGRASGELFF.

This chain joins TRBV6-5 and TRBJ1-2, with 7 bases matching TRBD1. Germline CDR1 MNHEY, CDR2 SVGAGI. Trimming cost V 6 bases and J 8 bases; bases outside gene matches: 12. The CDR3 covers 14 residues. The DNA for the CDR3 is TGTGCCAGCAGCTCCTCTAAAGGGACAGAGGGCTACACCTTC. It encodes CASSSSKGTEGYTF.

The gene calls are TRBV27 and TRBJ2-7; TRBD1 aligns across 9 bases. The germline CDR1 and CDR2 sequences are MNHEY and SMNVEV (reference sequence). The CDR3 is 15 residues long. The junction had 8 bases not matched to a gene; V was cut back by 3 bases and J by 5 bases. The CDR3 here is CASSFWGQGLHEQYF. The CDR3 nucleotides are TGTGCCAGCAGTTTTTGGGGACAGGGACTGCACGAGCAGTACTTC.

The chain is built from TRBV5-6 and TRBJ2-3, with D perhaps TRBD2 (5 bases). Germline V lookup: CDR1 SGHDT, CDR2 YYEEEE. This CDR3 contains 16 residues. V lost 1 base, J lost 3 bases, and 15 bases lay in between. The CDR3 nucleotides read TGTGCCAGCAGCTTGCCTAGAGTAGCGTTGACAGATACGCAGTATTTT. This gives the protein CASSLPRVALTDTQYF.

The chain recombines TRBV19 with TRBJ2-1, with D unresolved. The germline gives CDR1 LNHDA, CDR2 SQIVND (reference sequence). Trimming stripped 3 bases from V and 5 bases from J, with 8 bases between. The CDR3 is made up of 13 amino acids. In DNA form, the CDR3 reads TGTGCCAGTAGTATCTCCTTAAACAATGAGCAGTTCTTC. It is translated as CASSISLNNEQFF.

This rearrangement joins TRBV19 to TRBJ2-5, with D perhaps matching TRBD1 (6 bases). Per germline, CDR1 LNHDA and CDR2 SQIVND (reference sequence). The length of the CDR3 is 15 residues. V lost 3 bases and J 5 bases, leaving 16 bases between the germline ends. CDR3 amino acids: CASSMAPAGVETQYF. The CDR3 nucleotides read TGTGCCAGTAGTATGGCCCCGGCAGGGGTGGAGACCCAGTACTTC.

The genes are TRBV4-3 and TRBJ2-3; possibly TRBD1 for D (5 bases). CDR1 is LGHNA and CDR2 is YSLEER in the germline V gene. The CDR3 extends over 14 amino acids. Trimming removed 0 bases from V and 5 bases from J, with 9 bases in between. As DNA, the CDR3 is TGCGCCAGCAGCCAAGAGGGGCCCAGAGATACGCAGTATTTT. Amino acid sequence: CASSQEGPRDTQYF.

The J gene is TRBJ1-2, the V gene TRBV6-1; D remains ambiguous. Germline V lookup: CDR1 MNHNS, CDR2 SASEGT. The CDR3 totals 13 residues. V was shortened by 4 bases and J by 4 bases, with 10 bases between the two germline ends. The CDR3 region is CASSGYSGYGYTF. In DNA form, the CDR3 reads TGTGCCAGCAGTGGCTATAGCGGCTATGGCTACACCTTC.

The V and J genes are TRBV11-3 and TRBJ2-3, with D maybe TRBD2 (5 bases). Between the trimmed V and J ends, which lost 1 base and 6 bases, there was a span of 11 bases. The germline V gene encodes CDR1 SGHNT and CDR2 YENEEA. The CDR3 sequence is 14 residues long. The CDR3 DNA reads TGTGCCAGCAGCTTAGGCACTTGGGAGGATACGCAGTATTTT. It yields the protein CASSLGTWEDTQYF.

This chain uses TRBV5-8 with TRBJ2-7, with TRBD1 as a possible D gene (5 bases). The CDR3 is 14 amino acids. The V gene lost 0 bases and the J gene lost 4 bases, with 11 bases spanning the gap. Germline lookup yields CDR1 SGHTS and CDR2 YDEGEE. The CDR3 loop is CASSLGTPLYEQYF. The CDR3 DNA is TGTGCCAGCAGCTTGGGGACACCCTTATACGAGCAGTACTTC.

The rearrangement joins TRBV15 to TRBJ1-1; D uncertain. V lost 1 base and J 2 bases, leaving 8 bases between the germline ends. The germline gives CDR1 LNHNV, CDR2 YYDKDF (reference sequence). The CDR3 is 14 amino acids. The CDR3 DNA is TGTGCCACCAGCAGAGGAAGCCTCAACACTGAAGCTTTCTTT. The encoded protein is CATSRGSLNTEAFF.

The chain couples TRBV6-1 to TRBJ1-1; maybe TRBD1 (5 bases). The germline CDR1 and CDR2 sequences are MNHNS and SASEGT. The CDR3 has 16 residues. Trimming shortened V by 0 bases and J by 11 bases, and 22 bases separated the two germline ends. The DNA of the CDR3 is TGTGCCAGCAGTGAAGCCCTTTTGGGCAGGGTGGTCGGCGCTTTCTTT. As protein: CASSEALLGRVVGAFF.

This rearrangement joins TRBV9 to TRBJ2-2; 11 bases fit TRBD2. Germline V gene sequence: CDR1 SGDLS, CDR2 YYNGEE. The V gene end was trimmed by 2 bases and the J gene end by 2 bases; junction bases not matched to a gene: 5. The CDR3 sequence is 17 residues long. The CDR3 here is CASSVLAGGPNTGELFF. The DNA of the CDR3 is TGTGCCAGCAGCGTCCTAGCGGGAGGCCCAAACACCGGGGAGCTGTTTTTT.

This chain connects TRBV9 to TRBJ2-7; D uncertain. The V gene lost 3 bases and the J gene lost 0 bases, with 10 bases spanning the gap. Germline values: CDR1 SGDLS, CDR2 YYNGEE. The CDR3 is made up of 14 amino acids. DNA for the CDR3: TGTGCCAGCAGCGCCCATAGGAGCTCCTACGAGCAGTACTTC. This encodes CASSAHRSSYEQYF.

V gene TRBV6-1 combines with J gene TRBJ2-7, with 14 positions matching TRBD2. Germline CDR1 MNHNS, CDR2 SASEGT. V trimming: 2 bases; J trimming: 10 bases; junction bases outside the gene matches: 10. The CDR3 runs 16 residues. CDR3 protein: CASSEIRTSGRLEQYF. The CDR3 DNA reads TGTGCCAGCAGTGAAATCAGGACTAGCGGGAGGCTGGAACAGTACTTC.

Points on this clone: This sample includes further DNA sequences coding for the same CDR3. The V call is TRBV13, the J call TRBJ1-1; 7 positions agree with TRBD1. This CDR3 comprises 15 residues. Germline V lookup: CDR1 PRHDT, CDR2 FYEKMQ (reference sequence). The trim removed 6 bases at V and 3 bases at J, leaving 10 bases unmatched. The CDR3 bases are TGTGCCAGCAGGAGAAGACAGGGATTGCACACTGAAGCTTTCTTT. Protein sequence: CASRRRQGLHTEAFF. Complete variable domain (other parts from reference TRBV13 and TRBJ1-1): AAGVIQSPRHLIKEKRETATLKCYPIPRHDTVYWYQQGPGQDPQFLISFYEKMQSDKGSIPDRFSAQQFSDYHSELNMSSLELGDSALYFCASRRRQGLHTEAFFGQGTRLTVV.

The J gene is TRBJ2-2, the V gene TRBV7-9, with 13 nucleotides matching TRBD2. Germline V gene sequence: CDR1 SEHNR, CDR2 FQNEAQ (reference sequence). CDR3 length: 16 amino acids. The junction had 5 bases not matched to a gene; V was cut back by 4 bases and J by 6 bases. The CDR3 DNA reads TGTGCCAGCAGCTCTGGACTAGCGGGAGAGTCCGGGGAGCTGTTTTTT. It translates to CASSSGLAGESGELFF.

For the CDR3, the DNA is TGCGCCAGCAGCCCGGACAGGGGCCACGGGGAGCTGTTTTTT. This sequence encodes CASSPDRGHGELFF. This sequence joins TRBV5-1 and TRBJ2-2; 9 bases are a match to TRBD1. Germline V CDR1 and CDR2: SGHRS, YFSETQ. The V segment lost 4 bases and the J segment 7 bases; nucleotides outside the gene matches: 5. The CDR3 is 14 residues long.

This sequence joins TRBV5-1 and TRBJ2-3; D may be TRBD2 (5 bases). Deletions cut 3 bases from V and 4 bases from J, with 15 bases between. CDR1 and CDR2 from the germline V gene are SGHRS and YFSETQ. The CDR3 contains 15 residues. CDR3 amino acids: CASSWQLEEADTQYF. Written as DNA, the CDR3 is TGCGCCAGCAGCTGGCAACTGGAGGAGGCAGATACGCAGTATTTT. Combining the CDR3 with reference TRBV5-1 and TRBJ2-3 gives the whole variable domain KAGVTQTPRYLIKTRGQQVTLSCSPISGHRSVSWYQQTPGQGLQFLFEYFSETQRNKGNFPGRFSGRQFSNSRSEMNVSTLELGDSALYLCASSWQLEEADTQYFGPGTRLTVL.

This chain links TRBV30 with TRBJ1-1, with 7 bases aligning to TRBD1. The V segment lost 3 bases and the J segment 4 bases; nucleotides outside the gene matches: 2. Germline-derived CDR1 and CDR2 are GTSNPN and SVGIG (reference sequence). This CDR3 is built from 12 residues. The CDR3 bases are TGTGCCTGGAGGGCAGGGGGCACTGAAGCTTTCTTT. Residues: CAWRAGGTEAFF.

The chain links TRBV27 to TRBJ2-2; D not certain. The CDR3 covers 14 residues. Germline V gene sequence: CDR1 MNHEY, CDR2 SMNVEV (reference sequence). The V end was cut by 10 bases, the J end by 8 bases, with 20 bases between. The CDR3 loop is CATSFGPSTGELFF. DNA of the CDR3: TGTGCCACCTCTTTTGGGCCGTCTACGGGGGAGCTGTTTTTT.

This chain uses TRBV7-2 with TRBJ2-5; 13 nucleotides match TRBD2. CDR1 SGHTA and CDR2 FQGNSA come from the germline V gene. The CDR3 sequence is 16 residues long. Trimming removed 4 bases from V and 4 bases from J; junction bases left unmatched: 6. The CDR3 DNA is TGTGCCAGCAGCTACTCAGGACTAGCGGGAGCAGAGACCCAGTACTTC. It codes for CASSYSGLAGAETQYF. The full variable domain, with the rest looked up from reference TRBV7-2 and TRBJ2-5, is GAGVSQSPSNKVTEKGKDVELRCDPISGHTALYWYRQSLGQGLEFLIYFQGNSAPDKSGLPSDRFSAERTGGSVSTLTIQRTQQEDSAVYLCASSYSGLAGAETQYFGPGTRLLVL.

This chain links TRBV6-5 with TRBJ1-5; D is perhaps TRBD1 (6 bases). This CDR3 is built from 14 residues. V was pared by 4 bases and J by 7 bases, with 14 bases between. The germline gives CDR1 MNHEY, CDR2 SVGAGI. Written as DNA, the CDR3 is TGTGCCAGCAGTTCCCGCCCGACAGGACAGCCCCAGCATTTT. Its protein product is CASSSRPTGQPQHF.

This chain connects TRBV5-4 to TRBJ2-2, with TRBD2 matching over 8 bases. Germline loops: CDR1 SGHNT, CDR2 YYREEE (reference sequence). This CDR3 is 13 amino acids long. This chain's CDR3 is CGGREGNTGELFF. The CDR3 DNA sequence: TGTGGAGGTCGGGAGGGTAACACCGGGGAGCTGTTTTTT.

The chain employs TRBV6-5 and TRBJ2-3, with D hard to call. Trimming took 2 bases from V and 2 from J, leaving 8 bases between them. The CDR3 spans 14 residues. Germline assignment: CDR1 MNHEY and CDR2 SVGAGI. The CDR3, as DNA: TGTGCCAGCAGTTACAGAGGATCCACAGATACGCAGTATTTT. Translating gives CASSYRGSTDTQYF.

The chain joins TRBV5-1 to TRBJ1-2; TRBD1 is a possible D gene (6 bases). Germline lookup yields CDR1 SGHRS and CDR2 YFSETQ. V lost 5 bases to trimming and J lost 2 bases, with 16 bases between them. CDR3 length: 15 amino acids. This CDR3 is CASSPGGQLNYGYTF. The CDR3 DNA is TGCGCCAGCAGTCCGGGGGGGCAGCTGAACTATGGCTACACCTTC.

The gene calls are TRBV4-1 and TRBJ1-4, with D possibly TRBD1 on 5 matching bases. The V gene's germline CDR1 is MGHRA and CDR2 YSYEKL. The CDR3 runs 16 residues. Trimming cost V 4 bases and J 0 bases, with 12 bases left between them. The CDR3 region is CASSRLGGATNEKLFF. The DNA of the CDR3 is TGCGCCAGCAGCCGCCTTGGGGGGGCAACTAATGAAAAACTGTTTTTT.

The rearrangement joins TRBV6-5 to TRBJ2-7, with TRBD2 identical over 7 bases. Germline CDR1 reads MNHEY; CDR2 reads SVGAGI. V was pared by 2 bases and J by 3 bases, with 7 bases of the junction left unmatched. There are 15 residues in the CDR3. Here the CDR3 DNA reads TGTGCCAGCAGTTACGTAGCGGGTCTGCACTACGAGCAGTACTTC. It translates to CASSYVAGLHYEQYF.

This chain uses TRBV5-6 with TRBJ2-7; 12 bases match TRBD2. This CDR3 contains 15 residues. The J segment lost 4 bases and the V segment lost 2 bases, leaving 4 bases of the junction unmatched. Per the germline V gene, CDR1 is SGHDT and CDR2 is YYEEEE. The CDR3 protein is CASSLGLAGSYEQYF. The CDR3 region has the DNA TGTGCCAGCAGCTTAGGACTAGCGGGATCGTACGAGCAGTACTTC.

The V gene is TRBV4-1, the J gene TRBJ2-3, with TRBD2 matching 11 bases. The V gene's germline CDR1 is MGHRA and CDR2 YSYEKL. This CDR3 spans 17 amino acids. V lost 4 bases and J lost 5; bases outside the gene matches: 11. DNA for the CDR3: TGCGCCAGCAGCCTTAGACTAGCGGGATCGTTAAAAGATACGCAGTATTTT. Translated, it gives CASSLRLAGSLKDTQYF.